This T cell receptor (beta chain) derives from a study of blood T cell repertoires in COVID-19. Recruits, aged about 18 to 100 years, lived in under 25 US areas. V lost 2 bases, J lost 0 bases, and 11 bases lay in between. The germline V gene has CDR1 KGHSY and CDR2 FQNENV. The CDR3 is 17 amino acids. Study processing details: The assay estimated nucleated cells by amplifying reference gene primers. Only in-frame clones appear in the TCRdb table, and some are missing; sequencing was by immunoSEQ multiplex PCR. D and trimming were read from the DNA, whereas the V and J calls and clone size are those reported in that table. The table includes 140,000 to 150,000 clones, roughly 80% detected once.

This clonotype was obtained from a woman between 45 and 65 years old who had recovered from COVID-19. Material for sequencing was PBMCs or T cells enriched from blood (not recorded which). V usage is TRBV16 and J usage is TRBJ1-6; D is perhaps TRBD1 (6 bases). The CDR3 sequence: CASSQGRGFSYNSPLHF. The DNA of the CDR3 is TGTGCCAGCAGCCAAGGAAGGGGGTTCTCCTATAATTCACCCCTCCACTTT.